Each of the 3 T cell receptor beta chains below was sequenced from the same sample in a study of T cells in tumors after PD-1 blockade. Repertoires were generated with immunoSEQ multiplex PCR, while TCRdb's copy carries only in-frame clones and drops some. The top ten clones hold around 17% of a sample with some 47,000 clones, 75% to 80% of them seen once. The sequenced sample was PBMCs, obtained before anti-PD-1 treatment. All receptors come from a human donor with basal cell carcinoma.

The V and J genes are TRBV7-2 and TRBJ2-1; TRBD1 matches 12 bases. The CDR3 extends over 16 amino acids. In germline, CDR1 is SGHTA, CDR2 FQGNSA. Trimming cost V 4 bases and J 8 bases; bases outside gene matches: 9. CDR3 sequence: CASSSAGTGGLYEQFF. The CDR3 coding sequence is TGTGCCAGCAGCTCAGCCGGGACAGGGGGCCTCTATGAGCAGTTCTTC.

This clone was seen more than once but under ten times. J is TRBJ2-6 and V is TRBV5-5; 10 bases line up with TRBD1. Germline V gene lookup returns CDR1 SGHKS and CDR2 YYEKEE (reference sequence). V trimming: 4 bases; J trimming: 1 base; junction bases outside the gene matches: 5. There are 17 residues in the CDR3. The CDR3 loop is CASSPRDRGSGANVLTF. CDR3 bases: TGTGCCAGCAGCCCCCGGGACAGGGGATCTGGGGCCAACGTCCTGACTTTC.

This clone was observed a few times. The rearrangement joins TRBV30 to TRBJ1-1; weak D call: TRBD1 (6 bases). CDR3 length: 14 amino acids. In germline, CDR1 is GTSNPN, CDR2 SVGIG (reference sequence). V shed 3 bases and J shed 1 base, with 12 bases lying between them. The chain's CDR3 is CAWRITGWNTEAFF. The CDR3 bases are TGTGCCTGGAGGATCACAGGGTGGAACACTGAAGCTTTCTTT.